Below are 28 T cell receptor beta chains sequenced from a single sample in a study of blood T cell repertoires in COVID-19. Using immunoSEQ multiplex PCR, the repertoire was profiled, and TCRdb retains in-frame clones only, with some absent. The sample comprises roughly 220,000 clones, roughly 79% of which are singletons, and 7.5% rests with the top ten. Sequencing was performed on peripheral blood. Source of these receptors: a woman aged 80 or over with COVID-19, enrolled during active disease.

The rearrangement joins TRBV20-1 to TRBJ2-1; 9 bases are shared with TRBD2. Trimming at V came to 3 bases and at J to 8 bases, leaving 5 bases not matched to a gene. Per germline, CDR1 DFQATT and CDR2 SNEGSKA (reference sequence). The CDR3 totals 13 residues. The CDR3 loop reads CSASSGSDDEQFF. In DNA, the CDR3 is TGCAGTGCTAGTAGCGGGAGCGACGATGAGCAGTTCTTC.

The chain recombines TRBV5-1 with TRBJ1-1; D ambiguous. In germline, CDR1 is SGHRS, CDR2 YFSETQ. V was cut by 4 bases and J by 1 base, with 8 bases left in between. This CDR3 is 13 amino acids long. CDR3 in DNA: TGCGCCAGCAGCGGATCAGGGAACACTGAAGCTTTCTTT. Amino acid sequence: CASSGSGNTEAFF.

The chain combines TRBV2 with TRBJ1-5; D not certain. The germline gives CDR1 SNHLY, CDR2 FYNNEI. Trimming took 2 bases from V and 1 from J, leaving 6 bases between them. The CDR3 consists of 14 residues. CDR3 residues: CASSEWLSNQPQHF. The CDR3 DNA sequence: TGTGCCAGCAGTGAATGGCTGAGCAATCAGCCCCAGCATTTT.

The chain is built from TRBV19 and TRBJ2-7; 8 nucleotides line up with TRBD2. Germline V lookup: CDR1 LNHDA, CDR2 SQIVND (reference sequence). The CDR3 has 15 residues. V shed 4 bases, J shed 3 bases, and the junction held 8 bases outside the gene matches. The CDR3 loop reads CASSTGAGGLYEQYF. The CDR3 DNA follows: TGTGCCAGTAGTACGGGTGCGGGGGGCCTCTACGAGCAGTACTTC.

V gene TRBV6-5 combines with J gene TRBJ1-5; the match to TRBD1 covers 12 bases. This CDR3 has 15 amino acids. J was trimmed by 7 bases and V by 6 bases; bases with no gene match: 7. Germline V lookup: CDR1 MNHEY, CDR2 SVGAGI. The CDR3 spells CASRGQGAWDQPQHF. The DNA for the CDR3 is TGTGCCAGCAGGGGACAGGGGGCGTGGGACCAGCCCCAGCATTTT.

CDR3 sequence reads: CASSSGANYGYTF. In DNA form, the CDR3 reads TGTGCCAGCTCATCCGGGGCTAACTATGGCTACACCTTC. This chain uses TRBV18 with TRBJ1-2, with D unclear. The V gene lost 5 bases and the J gene lost 0 bases, with 7 bases spanning the gap. Germline CDR1 and CDR2: KGHSH and LQKENI. The CDR3 length is 13 residues.

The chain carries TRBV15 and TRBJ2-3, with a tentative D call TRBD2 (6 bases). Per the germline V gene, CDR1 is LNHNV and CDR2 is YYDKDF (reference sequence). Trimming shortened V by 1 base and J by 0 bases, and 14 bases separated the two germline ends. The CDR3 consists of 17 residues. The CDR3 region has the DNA TGTGCCACCAGCAGAGGGCATTGGGGGACTAGCACAGATACGCAGTATTTT. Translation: CATSRGHWGTSTDTQYF. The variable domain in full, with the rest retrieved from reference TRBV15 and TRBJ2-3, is DAMVIQNPRYQVTQFGKPVTLSCSQTLNHNVMYWYQQKSSQAPKLLFHYYDKDFNNEADTPDNFQSRRPNTSFCFLDIRSPGLGDTAMYLCATSRGHWGTSTDTQYFGPGTRLTVL.

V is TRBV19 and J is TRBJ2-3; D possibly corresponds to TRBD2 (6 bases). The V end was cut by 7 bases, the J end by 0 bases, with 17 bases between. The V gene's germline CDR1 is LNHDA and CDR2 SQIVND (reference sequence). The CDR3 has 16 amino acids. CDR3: CASTQQGRGSTDTQYF. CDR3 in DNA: TGTGCCAGTACTCAGCAGGGTCGGGGGAGCACAGATACGCAGTATTTT. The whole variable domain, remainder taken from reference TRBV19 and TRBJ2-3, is DGGITQSPKYLFRKEGQNVTLSCEQNLNHDAMYWYRQDPGQGLRLIYYSQIVNDFQKGDIAEGYSVSREKKESFPLTVTSAQKNPTAFYLCASTQQGRGSTDTQYFGPGTRLTVL.

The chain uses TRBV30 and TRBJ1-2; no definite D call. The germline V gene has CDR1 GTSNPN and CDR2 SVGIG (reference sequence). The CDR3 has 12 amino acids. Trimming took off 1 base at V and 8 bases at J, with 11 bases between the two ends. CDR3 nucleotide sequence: TGTGCCTGGAGTGCCGGGCGGGGAGGCTACACCTTC. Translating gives CAWSAGRGGYTF.

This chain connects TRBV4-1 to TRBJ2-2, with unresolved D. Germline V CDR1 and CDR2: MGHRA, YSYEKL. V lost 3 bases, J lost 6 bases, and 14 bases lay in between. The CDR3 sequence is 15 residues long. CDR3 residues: CASSQAVVTPGELFF. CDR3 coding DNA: TGCGCCAGCAGCCAGGCGGTCGTAACCCCCGGGGAGCTGTTTTTT.

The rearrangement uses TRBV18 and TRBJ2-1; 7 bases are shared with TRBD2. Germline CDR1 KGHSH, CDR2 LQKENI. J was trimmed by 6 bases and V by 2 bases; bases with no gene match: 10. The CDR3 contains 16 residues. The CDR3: CASSPTLISSGNEQFF. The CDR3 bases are TGTGCCAGCTCACCAACCTTGATATCTAGCGGCAATGAGCAGTTCTTC.

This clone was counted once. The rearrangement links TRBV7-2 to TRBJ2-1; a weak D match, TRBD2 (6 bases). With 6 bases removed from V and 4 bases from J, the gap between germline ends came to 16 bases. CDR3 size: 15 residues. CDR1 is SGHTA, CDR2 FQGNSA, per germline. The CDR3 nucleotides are TGTGCCAGCAGACCCGGGGGTAGCGGATACAATGAGCAGTTCTTC. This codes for CASRPGGSGYNEQFF.

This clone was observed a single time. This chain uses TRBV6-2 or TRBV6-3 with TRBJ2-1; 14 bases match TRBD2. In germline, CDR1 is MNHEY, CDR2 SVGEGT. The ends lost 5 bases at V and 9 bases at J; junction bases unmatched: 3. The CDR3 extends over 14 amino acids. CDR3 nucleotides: TGTGCCAGCAGTACAGGACTAGCGGGAGGTGAGCAGTTCTTC. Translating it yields CASSTGLAGGEQFF.

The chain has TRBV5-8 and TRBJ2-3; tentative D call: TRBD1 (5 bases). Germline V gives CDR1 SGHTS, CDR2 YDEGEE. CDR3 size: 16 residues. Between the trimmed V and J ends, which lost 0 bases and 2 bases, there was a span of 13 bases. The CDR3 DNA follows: TGTGCCAGCAGCTTGGGGGGCCAAGGGTCCACAGATACGCAGTATTTT. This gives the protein CASSLGGQGSTDTQYF.

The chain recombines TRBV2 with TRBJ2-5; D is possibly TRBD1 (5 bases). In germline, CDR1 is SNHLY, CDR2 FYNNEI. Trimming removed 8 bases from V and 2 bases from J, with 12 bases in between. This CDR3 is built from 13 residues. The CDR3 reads CASGQGRQETQYF. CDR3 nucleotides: TGTGCCAGCGGGCAGGGCCGACAAGAGACCCAGTACTTC.

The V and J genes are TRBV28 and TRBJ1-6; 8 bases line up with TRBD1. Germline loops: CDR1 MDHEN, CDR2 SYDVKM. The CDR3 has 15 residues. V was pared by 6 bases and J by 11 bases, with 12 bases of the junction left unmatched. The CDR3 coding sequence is TGTGCCAGCAGACCCCGGGACAGGCTGCTGACACCCCTCCACTTT. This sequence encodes CASRPRDRLLTPLHF.

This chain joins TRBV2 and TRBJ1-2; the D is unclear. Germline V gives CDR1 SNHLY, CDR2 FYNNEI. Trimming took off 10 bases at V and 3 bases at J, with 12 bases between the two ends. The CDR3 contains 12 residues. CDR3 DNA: TGTGCCACCTCAGAGGACTACTATGGCTACACCTTC. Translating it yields CATSEDYYGYTF.

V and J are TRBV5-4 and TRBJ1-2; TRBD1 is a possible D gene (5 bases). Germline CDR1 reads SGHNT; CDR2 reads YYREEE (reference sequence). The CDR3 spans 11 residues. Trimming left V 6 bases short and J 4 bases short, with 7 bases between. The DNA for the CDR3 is TGTGCCAGCACGGGGGGCTATGGCTACACCTTC. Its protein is CASTGGYGYTF.

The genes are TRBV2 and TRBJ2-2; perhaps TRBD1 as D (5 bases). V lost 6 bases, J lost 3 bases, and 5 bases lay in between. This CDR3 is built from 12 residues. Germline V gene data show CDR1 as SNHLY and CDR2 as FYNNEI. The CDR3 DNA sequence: TGTGCCAGCAGCAGGGACACCGGGGAGCTGTTTTTT. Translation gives CASSRDTGELFF.

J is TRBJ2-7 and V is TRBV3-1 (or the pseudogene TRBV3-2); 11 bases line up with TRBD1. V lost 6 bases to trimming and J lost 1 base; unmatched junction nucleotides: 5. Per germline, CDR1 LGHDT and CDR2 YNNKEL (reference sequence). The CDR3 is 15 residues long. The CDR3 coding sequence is TGTGCCAGCAGTACCCGGGACAGGGGGTCCTACGAGCAGTACTTC. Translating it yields CASSTRDRGSYEQYF.

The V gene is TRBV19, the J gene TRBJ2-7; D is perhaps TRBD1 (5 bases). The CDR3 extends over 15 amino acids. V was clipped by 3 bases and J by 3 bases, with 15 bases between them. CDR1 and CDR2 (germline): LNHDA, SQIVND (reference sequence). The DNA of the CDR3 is TGTGCCAGTAGTATGGTGTGGCAGGGCCTCTACGAGCAGTACTTC. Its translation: CASSMVWQGLYEQYF.

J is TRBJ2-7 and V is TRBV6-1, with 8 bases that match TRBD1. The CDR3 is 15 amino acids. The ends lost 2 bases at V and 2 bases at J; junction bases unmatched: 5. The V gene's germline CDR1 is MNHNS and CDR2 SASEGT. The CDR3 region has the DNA TGTGCCAGCAGTGAATGGGGGACAGGAACCTACGAGCAGTACTTC. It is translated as CASSEWGTGTYEQYF.

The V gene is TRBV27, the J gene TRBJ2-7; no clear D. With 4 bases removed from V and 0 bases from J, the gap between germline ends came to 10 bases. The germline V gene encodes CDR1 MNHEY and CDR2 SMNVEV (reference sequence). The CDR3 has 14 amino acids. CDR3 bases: TGTGCCAGCAGTTCTAGGCCAAGCTCCTACGAGCAGTACTTC. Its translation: CASSSRPSSYEQYF.

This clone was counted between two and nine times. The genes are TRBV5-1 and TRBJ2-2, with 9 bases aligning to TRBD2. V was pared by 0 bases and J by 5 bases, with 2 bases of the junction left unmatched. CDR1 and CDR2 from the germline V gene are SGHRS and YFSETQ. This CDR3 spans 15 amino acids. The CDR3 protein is CASSLAAGGTGELFF. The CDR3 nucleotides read TGCGCCAGCAGCTTGGCCGCGGGAGGGACCGGGGAGCTGTTTTTT.

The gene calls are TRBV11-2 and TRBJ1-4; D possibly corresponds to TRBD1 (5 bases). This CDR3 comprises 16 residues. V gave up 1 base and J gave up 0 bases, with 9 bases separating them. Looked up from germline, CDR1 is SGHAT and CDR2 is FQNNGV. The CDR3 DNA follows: TGTGCCAGCAGCTTAGCCCTAGGGGCAACTAATGAAAAACTGTTTTTT. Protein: CASSLALGATNEKLFF.

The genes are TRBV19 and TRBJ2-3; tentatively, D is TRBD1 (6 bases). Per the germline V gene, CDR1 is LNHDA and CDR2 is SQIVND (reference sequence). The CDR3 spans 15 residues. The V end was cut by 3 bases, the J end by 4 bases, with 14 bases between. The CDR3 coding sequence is TGTGCCAGTAGTATGGCCAGGGGCAGCGCAGATACGCAGTATTTT. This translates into CASSMARGSADTQYF.

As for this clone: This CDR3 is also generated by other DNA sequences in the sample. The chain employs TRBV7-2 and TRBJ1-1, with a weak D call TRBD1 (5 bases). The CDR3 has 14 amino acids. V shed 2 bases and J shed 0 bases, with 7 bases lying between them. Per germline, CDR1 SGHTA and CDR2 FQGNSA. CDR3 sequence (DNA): TGTGCCAGCAGCTTACGACAGATGAACACTGAAGCTTTCTTT. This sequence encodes CASSLRQMNTEAFF.

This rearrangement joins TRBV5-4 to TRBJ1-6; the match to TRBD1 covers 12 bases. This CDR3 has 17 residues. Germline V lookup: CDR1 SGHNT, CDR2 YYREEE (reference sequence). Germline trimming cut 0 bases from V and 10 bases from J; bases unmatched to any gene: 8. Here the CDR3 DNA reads TGTGCCAGCAGCTTGGCCGGGACAGGGGGCGTACGATCACCCCTCCACTTT. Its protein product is CASSLAGTGGVRSPLHF.